This T cell receptor (beta chain) was captured in a study of blood T cell repertoires in COVID-19. Overall study: The origin of the acute and convalescent COVID-19 samples was the United States, Italy and Spain. T cells, B-cell-depleted T cells, or PBMCs supplied cDNA or gDNA.

V dropped 7 bases and J dropped 10; count of bases not matched to a gene: 9. The germline gives CDR1 MNHEY, CDR2 SVGAGI. The CDR3 covers 15 residues. As processed by the authors: Scientists estimated how many nucleated cells there were by amplifying reference gene primers. Data came from immunoSEQ multiplex PCR; TCRdb stores just in-frame clones and leaves some out. Clonal size and the V and J genes are those of that table, whereas D and trimming came from the DNA. The sample yields roughly 100,000 clones, just over 85% seen once. V and J are TRBV6-5 and TRBJ2-1; 14 nucleotides align to TRBD2. Sample: peripheral blood. This receptor was taken from a human donor in a cohort sampled during active COVID-19. The CDR3: CASTRGLAGAWEQFF. The DNA of the CDR3 is TGTGCCAGCACCCGGGGACTAGCGGGGGCTTGGGAGCAGTTCTTC.